Each of the 23 T cell receptor beta chains below was sequenced from the same sample in a study of blood T cell repertoires in COVID-19. TCRdb's table, derived via immunoSEQ multiplex PCR, lists solely in-frame clones and lacks some. The sample shows tens of thousands of clones, around 70% of them seen only once. Sample: peripheral blood. These TCRs come from a woman in her seventies with COVID-19, enrolled during active disease.

V usage is TRBV6-6 and J usage is TRBJ1-2; perhaps TRBD1 as D (5 bases). Germline V gene sequence: CDR1 MNHNY, CDR2 SVGAGI (reference sequence). The CDR3 contains 13 residues. Trimming cost V 6 bases and J 4 bases, with 12 bases left between them. The chain's CDR3 is CASSSRGGYGYTF. The CDR3 coding sequence is TGTGCCAGCAGCTCCCGGGGGGGCTATGGCTACACCTTC.

This chain connects TRBV7-2 to TRBJ1-3; D unresolved. With 6 bases removed from V and 0 bases from J, the gap between germline ends came to 9 bases. The CDR3 totals 14 residues. Germline V gives CDR1 SGHTA, CDR2 FQGNSA. The DNA for the CDR3 is TGTGCCAGCAGGAGAGGGCTCTCTGGAAACACCATATATTTT. It specifies CASRRGLSGNTIYF.

CDR3 sequence: CASSPTGTGGEDGYTF. In nucleotides, the CDR3 is TGTGCCAGTAGTCCGACCGGGACAGGAGGGGAGGATGGCTACACCTTC. The rearrangement links TRBV19 to TRBJ1-2; TRBD1 aligns across 8 bases. The CDR3 runs 16 residues. Germline V lookup: CDR1 LNHDA, CDR2 SQIVND (reference sequence). Trimming cost V 5 bases and J 6 bases; bases outside gene matches: 14.

V and J are TRBV6-5 and TRBJ1-2; 9 bases match TRBD1. The junction had 7 bases not matched to a gene; V was cut back by 4 bases and J by 7 bases. The germline V gene has CDR1 MNHEY and CDR2 SVGAGI. This CDR3 spans 14 amino acids. This CDR3 is CASSSGTGIRGYTF. The CDR3 DNA sequence: TGTGCCAGCAGTTCCGGGACAGGGATTCGTGGCTACACCTTC.

This clone was detected once. The chain combines TRBV4-2 with TRBJ1-6; a weak D match, TRBD1 (6 bases). V lost 8 bases and J lost 7, with 15 bases in between. The germline CDR1 and CDR2 sequences are LGHNA and YNFKEQ. The CDR3 contains 14 residues. In DNA form, the CDR3 reads TGTGCCAGCCAGGGTGGGGACAAGAATTCACCCCTCCACTTT. This sequence encodes CASQGGDKNSPLHF.

The chain links TRBV4-3 to TRBJ1-6; the match to TRBD1 covers 7 bases. The CDR3 loop spans 16 amino acids. In germline, CDR1 is LGHNA, CDR2 YSLEER. Trimming cost V 3 bases and J 9 bases; bases outside gene matches: 11. The CDR3 loop reads CASSQTGTAPFSPLHF. CDR3 bases: TGCGCCAGCAGCCAGACCGGGACAGCTCCATTTTCACCCCTCCACTTT.

The chain is built from TRBV24-1 and TRBJ1-5; possibly TRBD1 for D (6 bases). The germline V gene has CDR1 KGHDR and CDR2 SFDVKD. The V end was cut by 6 bases, the J end by 0 bases, with 14 bases between. The CDR3 contains 16 residues. The CDR3 DNA reads as TGTGCCACCAGTCCGGGACACCGACCTAGCAATCAGCCCCAGCATTTT. This translates into CATSPGHRPSNQPQHF.

V usage is TRBV10-3 and J usage is TRBJ2-1; 9 bases are shared with TRBD2. CDR1 is ENHRY, CDR2 SYGVKD, per germline. J lost 8 bases, V lost 0 bases, and 8 bases had no gene match. The CDR3 is 16 amino acids. CDR3 DNA: TGTGCCATCAGTGAGTCGCTAGCGGGGACCAGCGATGAGCAGTTCTTC. It encodes CAISESLAGTSDEQFF.

This clone has only a few counts. This chain links TRBV5-1 with TRBJ2-6, with 7 bases matching TRBD1. This CDR3 has 20 residues. Per germline, CDR1 SGHRS and CDR2 YFSETQ. Trimming at V came to 9 bases and at J to 1 base, leaving 22 bases not matched to a gene. DNA for the CDR3: TGCGCCACCAGTGATGCTCCCCGACAGGGCTTGGGGTCTGGGGCCAACGTCCTGACTTTC. Translating gives CATSDAPRQGLGSGANVLTF. Combining the CDR3 with reference TRBV5-1 and TRBJ2-6 gives the whole variable domain KAGVTQTPRYLIKTRGQQVTLSCSPISGHRSVSWYQQTPGQGLQFLFEYFSETQRNKGNFPGRFSGRQFSNSRSEMNVSTLELGDSALYLCATSDAPRQGLGSGANVLTFGAGSRLTVL.

This clone has at least ten counts. V is TRBV2 and J is TRBJ2-1; 9 positions match TRBD2. Germline V CDR1 and CDR2: SNHLY, FYNNEI. Unmatched junction bases numbered 4, after V lost 3 bases and J lost 4 bases. This CDR3 comprises 15 residues. CDR3 bases: TGTGCCAGCAGTGAGGGACTAGCAGGGTACAATGAGCAGTTCTTC. The encoded protein is CASSEGLAGYNEQFF. Combining the CDR3 with reference TRBV2 and TRBJ2-1 gives the whole variable domain EPEVTQTPSHQVTQMGQEVILRCVPISNHLYFYWYRQILGQKVEFLVSFYNNEISEKSEIFDDQFSVERPDGSNFTLKIRSTKLEDSAMYFCASSEGLAGYNEQFFGPGTRLTVL.

The CDR3 sequence is CASSPGRREANYGYTF. CDR3 nucleotide sequence: TGTGCCAGCAGCCCCGGTCGGAGGGAAGCTAACTATGGCTACACCTTC. The chain combines TRBV6-2 or TRBV6-3 with TRBJ1-2; the D is unclear. The CDR3 contains 16 residues. The ends were cut back, 6 bases at V and 0 bases at J, with 17 bases in the middle. Germline V gene lookup returns CDR1 MNHEY and CDR2 SVGEGT.

The chain links TRBV29-1 to TRBJ2-1; weak D call: TRBD1 (6 bases). The CDR3 covers 13 residues. V shed 4 bases and J shed 9 bases, with 16 bases lying between them. Per the germline V gene, CDR1 is SQVTM and CDR2 is ANQGSEA. CDR3 loop: CSVAGTRVSEQFF. The CDR3, as DNA: TGCAGCGTTGCGGGGACACGGGTTAGTGAGCAGTTCTTC.

This clone was seen a few times. V is TRBV29-1 and J is TRBJ1-2; D uncertain. This CDR3 is built from 11 residues. The V end was cut by 4 bases, the J end by 4 bases, with 7 bases between. Germline values: CDR1 SQVTM, CDR2 ANQGSEA. Written as DNA, the CDR3 is TGCAGCGTTGTGGCGGGCTATGGCTACACCTTC. Amino acid sequence: CSVVAGYGYTF.

This chain connects TRBV2 to TRBJ1-3; unclear D gene. Germline V gene sequence: CDR1 SNHLY, CDR2 FYNNEI. V was clipped by 4 bases and J by 3 bases, with 10 bases between them. This CDR3 has 14 residues. CDR3 bases: TGTGCCAGCAGTGCCGTACTAGGTGGAAACACCATATATTTT. It yields the protein CASSAVLGGNTIYF.

This chain links TRBV24-1 with TRBJ1-4, with unresolved D. Germline V gene lookup returns CDR1 KGHDR and CDR2 SFDVKD. CDR3 length equals 13 residues. The germline V and J ends were trimmed by 5 bases and 4 bases, with 7 bases remaining between them. This chain's CDR3 is CATSGADNEKLFF. The CDR3 DNA is TGTGCCACCAGTGGAGCGGATAATGAAAAACTGTTTTTT.

The V gene is TRBV3-1 (or the pseudogene TRBV3-2), the J gene TRBJ1-5; D not certain. The length of the CDR3 is 15 residues. Germline CDR1 LGHDT, CDR2 YNNKEL (reference sequence). The V end was cut by 1 base, the J end by 5 bases, with 12 bases between. CDR3 protein: CASSQVSGADQPQHF. The CDR3 nucleotides are TGTGCCAGCAGCCAAGTATCGGGAGCGGATCAGCCCCAGCATTTT.

The rearrangement links TRBV7-9 to TRBJ2-7; 7 nucleotides line up with TRBD1. V dropped 4 bases and J dropped 0; count of bases not matched to a gene: 6. The germline V gene has CDR1 SEHNR and CDR2 FQNEAQ (reference sequence). The CDR3 loop spans 15 amino acids. The CDR3 DNA reads as TGTGCCAGCAGCTCCGACAGGGAAAGCTCCTACGAGCAGTACGTC. This gives the protein CASSSDRESSYEQYV.

This sequence joins TRBV5-6 and TRBJ2-5, with a tentative D call TRBD1 (6 bases). The CDR3 covers 15 residues. V gave up 0 bases and J gave up 4 bases, with 13 bases separating them. Germline loops: CDR1 SGHDT, CDR2 YYEEEE. In DNA, the CDR3 is TGTGCCAGCAGCTTGGCCGGTCAGGGGAGAGAGACCCAGTACTTC. This codes for CASSLAGQGRETQYF.

The V call is TRBV6-4, the J call TRBJ2-7; TRBD2 aligns across 14 bases. Germline CDR1 and CDR2: MRHNA and SNTAGT. After removal of 3 bases from V and 10 bases from J, the junction contained 5 bases not matched to a gene. CDR3 length: 14 residues. CDR3 DNA: TGTGCCAGCAGTGAAGGGACTAGCGGGGGCCCTCAGTACTTC. Translated, it gives CASSEGTSGGPQYF.

This sequence joins TRBV7-6 and TRBJ1-3; tentative D call: TRBD1 (5 bases). The ends were cut back, 5 bases at V and 0 bases at J, with 14 bases in the middle. The CDR3 spans 16 residues. The germline gives CDR1 SGHVS, CDR2 FNYEAQ. The CDR3 bases are TGTGCCAGCAGCCTACAGGCGGGGAGCTCTGGAAACACCATATATTTT. It translates to CASSLQAGSSGNTIYF. The full variable domain, with the rest looked up from reference TRBV7-6 and TRBJ1-3, is GAGVSQSPRYKVTKRGQDVALRCDPISGHVSLYWYRQALGQGPEFLTYFNYEAQQDKSGLPNDRFSAERPEGSISTLTIQRTEQRDSAMYRCASSLQAGSSGNTIYFGEGSWLTVV.

V is TRBV14 and J is TRBJ1-1, with a weak D call TRBD1 (5 bases). The germline V gene has CDR1 SGHDN and CDR2 FVKESK. This CDR3 has 13 residues. Trimming removed 4 bases at V and 5 bases at J, with 11 bases between. Written as DNA, the CDR3 is TGTGCCAGCAGCCGGGGGGGTGGGACTGAAGCTTTCTTT. Translating it yields CASSRGGGTEAFF.

The V gene is TRBV7-8, the J gene TRBJ1-5; TRBD1 matches 9 bases. From germline, CDR1 is SGHVS and CDR2 FQNEAQ. Losses at the gene ends were 2 bases for V and 1 base for J; bases not matched to a gene: 6. The CDR3 sequence is 17 residues long. This CDR3 is CASSLTGGAISNQPQHF. CDR3 DNA sequence: TGTGCCAGCAGCTTAACAGGGGGCGCGATCAGCAATCAGCCCCAGCATTTT.

The chain uses TRBV6-2 or TRBV6-3 and TRBJ2-2, with D tentatively TRBD1 (5 bases). The V end was cut by 4 bases, the J end by 4 bases, with 10 bases between. CDR1 is MNHEY, CDR2 SVGEGT, per germline. The CDR3 runs to 14 residues. The CDR3 sequence is CASSFSTVTGELFF. CDR3 coding DNA: TGTGCCAGCAGTTTCTCGACAGTCACCGGGGAGCTGTTTTTT.